Listed here are 30 T cell receptor beta chains from one sample, sequenced in a study of blood T cell repertoires in COVID-19. TCRdb's copy holds only in-frame clones and misses some; the assay was immunoSEQ multiplex PCR. The repertoire holds around 71,000 clones, with roughly four fifths as singletons. Sequencing was carried out using peripheral blood. The origin of the receptors is a woman aged 80 or over with active or convalescent COVID-19.

V usage is TRBV27 and J usage is TRBJ1-3, with D perhaps TRBD1 (5 bases). This CDR3 spans 15 amino acids. The V gene lost 4 bases and the J gene lost 4 bases, with 14 bases spanning the gap. CDR1 and CDR2 from the germline V gene are MNHEY and SMNVEV (reference sequence). The CDR3 nucleotides read TGTGCCAGCAGTTCAGGGCAGGGAACAGGAAACACCATATATTTT. Its protein product is CASSSGQGTGNTIYF.

This clone occurred a few times. The chain is built from TRBV27 and TRBJ1-1; D possibly corresponds to TRBD1 (6 bases). Germline CDR1 MNHEY, CDR2 SMNVEV (reference sequence). This CDR3 contains 13 residues. V was trimmed by 5 bases and J by 5 bases, leaving 12 bases between them. The CDR3 region is CASSLGQRTEAFF. CDR3 nucleotides: TGTGCCAGCAGTCTCGGACAGAGGACTGAAGCTTTCTTT.

The chain joins TRBV12-3 or TRBV12-4 to TRBJ1-1, with D unresolved. Trimming left V 6 bases short and J 11 bases short, with 16 bases between. The CDR3 has 12 amino acids. The CDR3 is CASSPAIVVAFF. In nucleotides, the CDR3 is TGTGCCAGCAGCCCCGCGATTGTGGTCGCTTTCTTT.

For this clone: The sample holds other DNA sequences that translate to the same CDR3. The V call is TRBV11-2, the J call TRBJ1-5; D call uncertain. The CDR3 runs 13 residues. The V and J ends lost 3 bases and 4 bases respectively, with 7 bases between them. Per the germline V gene, CDR1 is SGHAT and CDR2 is FQNNGV. The CDR3 sequence: CASSLGVNQPQHF. The CDR3 DNA reads TGTGCCAGCAGCTTGGGCGTAAATCAGCCCCAGCATTTT.

The rearrangement links TRBV5-1 to TRBJ2-6; no clear D. Trimming pared 2 bases from V and 0 bases from J, leaving 9 bases between. Germline V lookup: CDR1 SGHRS, CDR2 YFSETQ. The CDR3 covers 16 residues. The CDR3 DNA sequence: TGCGCCAGCAGCTTACGAGCCCACTCTGGGGCCAACGTCCTGACTTTC. Amino acids: CASSLRAHSGANVLTF.

This sequence joins TRBV3-1 (or the pseudogene TRBV3-2) and TRBJ2-2; 8 bases agree with TRBD1. Germline V gene lookup returns CDR1 LGHDT and CDR2 YNNKEL (reference sequence). The CDR3 length is 21 residues. V dropped 4 bases and J dropped 5; count of bases not matched to a gene: 24. CDR3 residues: CASSPSLRPQGDPEQTGELFF. DNA of the CDR3: TGTGCCAGCAGCCCATCCCTCCGGCCACAGGGGGATCCGGAGCAGACCGGGGAGCTGTTTTTT.

This clone was seen only a few times. The rearrangement links TRBV9 to TRBJ2-7; 10 bases are a match to TRBD2. The CDR3 spans 15 residues. In germline, CDR1 is SGDLS, CDR2 YYNGEE. The V and J ends lost 4 bases and 3 bases, in that order; junction bases with no gene match: 7. CDR3 in amino acids: CASSSLAGDNYEQYF. CDR3 DNA: TGTGCCAGCAGCAGCCTAGCGGGGGATAACTACGAGCAGTACTTC.

This rearrangement joins TRBV3-1 (or the pseudogene TRBV3-2) to TRBJ1-2; the D is unclear. CDR1 is LGHDT, CDR2 YNNKEL, per germline (reference sequence). The CDR3 contains 13 residues. V gave up 10 bases and J gave up 5 bases, with 17 bases separating them. Written as DNA, the CDR3 is TGTGCCATCTACTGCCCTAGTCAATATGGCTACACCTTC. This codes for CAIYCPSQYGYTF.

This clone was seen more than once but under ten times. The chain recombines TRBV7-9 with TRBJ2-3, with 10 bases identical to TRBD2. The CDR3 covers 17 residues. The germline V gene has CDR1 SEHNR and CDR2 FQNEAQ (reference sequence). Losses at the gene ends were 5 bases for V and 0 bases for J; bases not matched to a gene: 8. CDR3 nucleotide sequence: TGTGCCAGCAGCCCCGGACTAGCGGAGCCGAGCACAGATACGCAGTATTTT. Amino acid sequence: CASSPGLAEPSTDTQYF.

The chain recombines TRBV4-3 with TRBJ2-6; 7 bases agree with TRBD1. In germline, CDR1 is LGHNA, CDR2 YSLEER. The CDR3 sequence is 20 residues long. The V segment lost 1 base and the J segment 6 bases; nucleotides outside the gene matches: 18. The CDR3 region has the DNA TGCGCCAGCAGCCAAGGAAACACGGTCGCACAGGGGTTCATGGCCAACGTCCTGACTTTC. It specifies CASSQGNTVAQGFMANVLTF.

V and J are TRBV5-6 and TRBJ2-2, with D possibly matching TRBD1 (5 bases). Deletions cut 0 bases from V and 0 bases from J, with 6 bases between. Germline V gene sequence: CDR1 SGHDT, CDR2 YYEEEE. The CDR3 has 15 amino acids. This CDR3 is CASSLARANTGELFF. In DNA, the CDR3 is TGTGCCAGCAGCTTGGCCAGGGCGAACACCGGGGAGCTGTTTTTT.

This clone has only a few counts. The chain employs TRBV3-1 (or the pseudogene TRBV3-2) and TRBJ2-1, with 10 bases identical to TRBD2. J lost 6 bases, V lost 4 bases, and 9 bases had no gene match. The germline gives CDR1 LGHDT, CDR2 YNNKEL (reference sequence). The CDR3 is made up of 16 amino acids. CDR3 bases: TGTGCCAGCAGCCCCCTCGGTAGCGGGGGGTCCAATGAGCAGTTCTTC. This translates into CASSPLGSGGSNEQFF.

This clone showed up just a few times. This sequence joins TRBV10-3 and TRBJ2-7, with a tentative D call TRBD1 (7 bases). V was clipped by 3 bases and J by 4 bases, with 10 bases between them. Germline CDR1 is ENHRY and CDR2 is SYGVKD. CDR3 length: 13 amino acids. The CDR3: CAISDQGGYEQYF. CDR3 nucleotide sequence: TGTGCCATCAGTGATCAGGGGGGATACGAGCAGTACTTC.

The V gene is TRBV29-1, the J gene TRBJ2-5; the match to TRBD1 covers 8 bases. Germline V gene data show CDR1 as SQVTM and CDR2 as ANQGSEA. CDR3 size: 14 residues. The CDR3 DNA is TGCAGTACCCGAACAGGGGGTGGTCAAGAGACCCAGTACTTC. Amino acid sequence: CSTRTGGGQETQYF.

V is TRBV6-6 and J is TRBJ1-4; weak D call: TRBD1 (5 bases). Germline CDR1 reads MNHNY; CDR2 reads SVGAGI (reference sequence). The germline V and J ends were trimmed by 7 bases and 4 bases, with 7 bases remaining between them. CDR3 size: 12 residues. CDR3 bases: TGTGCCAGCAATCAGGGTAATGAAAAACTGTTTTTT. Encoded protein: CASNQGNEKLFF.

This chain uses TRBV7-8 with TRBJ1-5; 10 bases map to TRBD1. Germline V CDR1 and CDR2: SGHVS, FQNEAQ. This CDR3 is built from 15 residues. Unmatched junction bases numbered 1, after V lost 1 base and J lost 4 bases. The CDR3 loop reads CASSLEGQGNQPQHF. The CDR3 DNA is TGTGCCAGCAGCTTAGAGGGACAGGGGAATCAGCCCCAGCATTTT.

This clone came up a few times. V usage is TRBV29-1 and J usage is TRBJ2-3; no clear D. CDR1 is SQVTM and CDR2 is ANQGSEA in the germline V gene. The V end was cut by 6 bases, the J end by 3 bases, with 7 bases between. The CDR3 totals 11 residues. CDR3 sequence: CSVELTDTQYF. The CDR3 DNA sequence: TGCAGCGTCGAACTAACAGATACGCAGTATTTT.

CDR3 nucleotide sequence: TGCGCCAGCAGCCCCTTAGGGGGGGGCATGAACACTGAAGCTTTCTTT. Translated, it gives CASSPLGGGMNTEAFF. V and J are TRBV4-1 and TRBJ1-1; D possibly corresponds to TRBD1 (6 bases). CDR1 MGHRA and CDR2 YSYEKL come from the germline V gene. The length of the CDR3 is 16 residues. With 4 bases removed from V and 0 bases from J, the gap between germline ends came to 15 bases.

The rearrangement links TRBV30 to TRBJ2-1; D is possibly TRBD2 (6 bases). This CDR3 region has 15 residues. Trimming took 3 bases from V and 3 from J, leaving 15 bases between them. Germline V gene sequence: CDR1 GTSNPN, CDR2 SVGIG (reference sequence). This chain's CDR3 is CAWSPPGGVYNEQFF. The CDR3 region has the DNA TGTGCCTGGAGCCCTCCCGGCGGGGTCTACAATGAGCAGTTCTTC.

V gene TRBV7-8 combines with J gene TRBJ1-1, with TRBD1 as a possible D gene (5 bases). V lost 1 base and J lost 6, with 15 bases in between. The CDR3 is 15 amino acids. From germline, CDR1 is SGHVS and CDR2 FQNEAQ. The CDR3 loop reads CASSLVGSGRAEAFF. The CDR3 bases are TGTGCCAGCAGCTTAGTAGGGTCAGGGAGGGCTGAAGCTTTCTTT.

This clone came up once. The chain couples TRBV2 to TRBJ2-5; a weak D match, TRBD2 (6 bases). Trimming shortened V by 0 bases and J by 2 bases, and 13 bases separated the two germline ends. Per the germline V gene, CDR1 is SNHLY and CDR2 is FYNNEI. The CDR3 has 16 residues. CDR3 DNA sequence: TGTGCCAGCAGTGAAGCCTGGAGGGACGCACAAGAGACCCAGTACTTC. Translation: CASSEAWRDAQETQYF.

The chain has TRBV5-4 and TRBJ2-7, with TRBD1 identical over 7 bases. Germline CDR1 is SGHNT and CDR2 is YYREEE (reference sequence). V gave up 4 bases and J gave up 3 bases; unmatched junction bases: 4. CDR3 length: 13 amino acids. CDR3 in amino acids: CASSVGQNYEQYF. In DNA form, the CDR3 reads TGTGCCAGCAGCGTGGGACAGAACTACGAGCAGTACTTC.

This CDR3 is CATSGGFNEKLFF. In nucleotides, the CDR3 is TGTGCCACCAGCGGGGGGTTTAATGAAAAACTGTTTTTT. This sequence joins TRBV15 and TRBJ1-4, with TRBD1 as a possible D gene (5 bases). The CDR3 sequence is 13 residues long. Germline V gene data show CDR1 as LNHNV and CDR2 as YYDKDF (reference sequence). Trimming removed 5 bases from V and 4 bases from J, with 8 bases in between.

The chain combines TRBV5-6 with TRBJ1-1, with 11 positions matching TRBD1. CDR3 length: 15 residues. Germline V lookup: CDR1 SGHDT, CDR2 YYEEEE. The V segment lost 4 bases and the J segment 5 bases; nucleotides outside the gene matches: 7. The CDR3 loop is CASSQGTGGRTEAFF. DNA of the CDR3: TGTGCCAGCAGCCAGGGGACAGGGGGGAGGACTGAAGCTTTCTTT.

Concerning this clone itself: Other DNA sequences in the same sample also yield this CDR3. The genes are TRBV7-2 and TRBJ1-1; no clear D gene. The V end lost 1 base, the J end lost 4 bases, and 7 bases lay between the germline ends. This CDR3 has 13 residues. The V gene's germline CDR1 is SGHTA and CDR2 FQGNSA. The CDR3 loop reads CASSLESGTEAFF. CDR3 DNA sequence: TGTGCCAGCAGCTTAGAGAGCGGCACTGAAGCTTTCTTT.

V and J are TRBV2 and TRBJ2-2, with 13 bases aligning to TRBD2. The CDR3 loop spans 16 amino acids. V shed 7 bases, J shed 4 bases, and the junction held 6 bases outside the gene matches. Germline lookup yields CDR1 SNHLY and CDR2 FYNNEI. As DNA, the CDR3 is TGTGCCAGCACCCTGGGACTAGCGGGGATCACCGGGGAGCTGTTTTTT. Its protein is CASTLGLAGITGELFF.

CDR3 DNA: TGTGCCAACGAGGGCCAAATAGGTAACACCATATATTTT. This codes for CANEGQIGNTIYF. This chain links TRBV30 with TRBJ1-3; no definite D call. Trimming removed 8 bases at V and 7 bases at J, with 18 bases between. The germline gives CDR1 GTSNPN, CDR2 SVGIG (reference sequence). The CDR3 totals 13 residues.

The genes are TRBV5-1 and TRBJ2-3; 7 nucleotides align to TRBD1. The CDR3 loop spans 16 amino acids. Germline-derived CDR1 and CDR2 are SGHRS and YFSETQ. Losses at the gene ends were 4 bases for V and 0 bases for J; bases not matched to a gene: 8. The CDR3 is CASSTLQGSSTDTQYF. CDR3 DNA sequence: TGCGCCAGCAGCACCTTACAGGGGTCTAGCACAGATACGCAGTATTTT. The whole variable domain, remainder taken from reference TRBV5-1 and TRBJ2-3, is KAGVTQTPRYLIKTRGQQVTLSCSPISGHRSVSWYQQTPGQGLQFLFEYFSETQRNKGNFPGRFSGRQFSNSRSEMNVSTLELGDSALYLCASSTLQGSSTDTQYFGPGTRLTVL.

The genes are TRBV9 and TRBJ2-2; D is unclear. CDR1 is SGDLS and CDR2 is YYNGEE in the germline V gene. V was trimmed by 6 bases and J by 2 bases, leaving 11 bases between them. This CDR3 has 14 amino acids. DNA for the CDR3: TGTGCCAGCAAGGTCGGGTCAAACACCGGGGAGCTGTTTTTT. The encoded protein is CASKVGSNTGELFF. Full variable domain (outside the CDR3, taken from reference TRBV9 and TRBJ2-2): DSGVTQTPKHLITATGQRVTLRCSPRSGDLSVYWYQQSLDQGLQFLIQYYNGEERAKGNILERFSAQQFPDLHSELNLSSLELGDSALYFCASKVGSNTGELFFGEGSRLTVL.

This chain joins TRBV24-1 and TRBJ1-5, with 7 bases lining up with TRBD1. V trimming: 4 bases; J trimming: 4 bases; junction bases outside the gene matches: 9. CDR1 KGHDR and CDR2 SFDVKD come from the germline V gene. The CDR3 is 16 residues long. The CDR3 spells CATSDPTGPGNQPQHF. CDR3 coding DNA: TGTGCCACCAGTGACCCGACAGGGCCTGGGAATCAGCCCCAGCATTTT.